This T cell receptor (beta chain) was found in a study of technical replicates of blood from several donors (dated by TCRdb to between 2016 and 2019). Comments on this clone: Its binding antigen is unknown. Base-call qualities are not available, and no considerably larger clone is one nucleotide away.

The cysteine opens and the phenylalanine closes a CDR3 of 14 amino acids. CDR3 DNA only is kept here, 42 bases in frame from base 1. For CDR1 and CDR2, the germline V gene (reference sequence) lists SEHNR and FQNEAQ. At the junction V is shortened by 6 bases and J by 7 bases, with 19 bases in between. Receptor amplification or capture employed the immunoSEQ multiplex PCR assay. In its TCRdb copy, this immuneACCESS table keeps in-frame sequences only and misses some clones. Where compared with another copy, unresolved V genes explain less than half of these, and the others have no known cause. Recorded for this sample are about 84,000 clones; 93% of them occurred a single time. Together, the top ten hold under 0.3% of the sample.

The sequence joins TRBV7-9 to TRBJ2-7; the D gene cannot be resolved reliably. The sequencing sample was made of T cells isolated from PBMCs. The TCR comes from a human donor in good health. Here the CDR3 is given as CASRPVLTSVEQYF. In nucleotide form, the sequence is TGTGCCAGCAGGCCCGTTCTTACGTCGGTGGAGCAGTACTTC.